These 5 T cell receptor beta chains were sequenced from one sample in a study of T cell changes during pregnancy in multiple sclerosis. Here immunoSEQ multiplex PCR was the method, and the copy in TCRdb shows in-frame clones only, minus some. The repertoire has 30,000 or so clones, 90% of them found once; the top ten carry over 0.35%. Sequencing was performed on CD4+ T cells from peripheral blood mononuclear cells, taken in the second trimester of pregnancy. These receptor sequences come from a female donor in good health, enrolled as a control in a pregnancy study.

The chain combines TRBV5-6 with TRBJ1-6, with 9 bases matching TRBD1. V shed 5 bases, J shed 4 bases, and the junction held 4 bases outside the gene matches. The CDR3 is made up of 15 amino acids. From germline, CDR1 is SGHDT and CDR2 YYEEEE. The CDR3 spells CASSRTGDYNSPLHF. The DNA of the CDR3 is TGTGCCAGCAGTCGGACAGGGGATTATAATTCACCCCTCCACTTT.

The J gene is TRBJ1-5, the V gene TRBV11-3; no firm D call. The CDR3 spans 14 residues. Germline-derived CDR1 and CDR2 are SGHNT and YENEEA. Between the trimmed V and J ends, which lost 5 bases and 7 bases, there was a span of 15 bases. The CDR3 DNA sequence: TGTGCCAGCAGCCAAAGTGGTGAGCGGCAGCCCCAGCATTTT. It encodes CASSQSGERQPQHF.

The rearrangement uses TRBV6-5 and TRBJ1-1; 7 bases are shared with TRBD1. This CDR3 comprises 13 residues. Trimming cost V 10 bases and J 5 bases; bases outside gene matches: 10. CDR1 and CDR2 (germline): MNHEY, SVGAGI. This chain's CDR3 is CANRLDRATEAFF. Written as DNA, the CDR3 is TGTGCCAACCGACTTGACAGGGCTACTGAAGCTTTCTTT.

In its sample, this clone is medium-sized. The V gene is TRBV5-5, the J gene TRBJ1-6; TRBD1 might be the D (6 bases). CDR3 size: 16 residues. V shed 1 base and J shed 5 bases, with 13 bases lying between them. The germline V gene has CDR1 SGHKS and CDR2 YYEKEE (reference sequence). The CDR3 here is CASSLIWDTDNSPLHF. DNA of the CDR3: TGTGCCAGCAGCTTGATTTGGGACACTGATAATTCACCCCTCCACTTT.

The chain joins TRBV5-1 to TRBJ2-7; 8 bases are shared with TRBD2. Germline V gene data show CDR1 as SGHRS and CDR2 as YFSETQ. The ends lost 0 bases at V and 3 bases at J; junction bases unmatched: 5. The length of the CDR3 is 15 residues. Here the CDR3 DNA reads TGCGCCAGCAGCTTGGCCGGGACTAGTCTCTACGAGCAGTACTTC. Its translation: CASSLAGTSLYEQYF.